Each of the 16 T cell receptor beta chains below was sequenced from the same sample in a study of siplizumab effects on memory and regulatory T cells (dated by TCRdb to about 2019). The library was generated by the immunoSEQ multiplex PCR assay. TCRdb took over this immuneACCESS table, retaining in-frame rearrangements with V and J assigned. Such tables are incomplete; in checked studies, under half of the missing clones stem from an unresolved V gene, and the remainder is unexplained. The sample table shows about 110,000 clones, and 92% are seen once. About 0.78% of the sample is in the top ten clones. Sequences were obtained from Tregs sorted from blood. The source of these receptors is a human donor in good health.

The chain's CDR3 is CASSLLLGARETQYF. The DNA for the CDR3 is TGCGCCAGCAGCTTGTTGCTGGGGGCAAGGGAGACCCAGTACTTC. This sequence joins TRBV5-1 and TRBJ2-5; a possible D gene is TRBD1 (6 bases). Germline-derived CDR1 and CDR2 are SGHRS and YFSETQ. The CDR3 is 15 amino acids. Trimming left V 1 base short and J 5 bases short, with 15 bases between.

This clone was seen only a few times. The V gene is TRBV7-9, the J gene TRBJ2-3, with D tentatively TRBD1 (6 bases). V dropped 3 bases and J dropped 6 bases, with 10 bases sitting between them. The CDR3 sequence is 13 residues long. Germline lookup yields CDR1 SEHNR and CDR2 FQNEAQ (reference sequence). The CDR3 sequence is CASSFTGQDTQYF. The DNA of the CDR3 is TGTGCCAGCAGCTTTACCGGACAGGATACGCAGTATTTT. The full variable domain, rest sourced from reference TRBV7-9 and TRBJ2-3, is DTGVSQNPRHKITKRGQNVTFRCDPISEHNRLYWYRQTLGQGPEFLTYFQNEAQLEKSRLLSDRFSAERPKGSFSTLEIQRTEQGDSAMYLCASSFTGQDTQYFGPGTRLTVL.

CDR3 residues: CASSAHPTGGLNTEAFF. CDR3 DNA: TGTGCCAGCAGCGCCCATCCGACAGGGGGATTGAACACTGAAGCTTTCTTT. The rearrangement uses TRBV9 and TRBJ1-1; TRBD1 agrees at 9 bases. V was clipped by 3 bases and J by 0 bases; unmatched bases: 9. The CDR3 loop spans 17 amino acids. Germline CDR1 is SGDLS and CDR2 is YYNGEE. The whole variable domain, filled in from reference TRBV9 and TRBJ1-1, reads DSGVTQTPKHLITATGQRVTLRCSPRSGDLSVYWYQQSLDQGLQFLIQYYNGEERAKGNILERFSAQQFPDLHSELNLSSLELGDSALYFCASSAHPTGGLNTEAFFGQGTRLTVV.

The chain links TRBV5-1 to TRBJ2-2; 11 nucleotides align to TRBD1. CDR1 SGHRS and CDR2 YFSETQ come from the germline V gene. V lost 4 bases, J lost 4 bases, and 3 bases stayed unmatched. The length of the CDR3 is 15 residues. The CDR3 nucleotides are TGCGCCAGCAGCCGGACAGGGGGCACCACCGGGGAGCTGTTTTTT. The encoded protein is CASSRTGGTTGELFF. The full variable domain, its missing parts supplied by reference TRBV5-1 and TRBJ2-2, is KAGVTQTPRYLIKTRGQQVTLSCSPISGHRSVSWYQQTPGQGLQFLFEYFSETQRNKGNFPGRFSGRQFSNSRSEMNVSTLELGDSALYLCASSRTGGTTGELFFGEGSRLTVL.

The rearrangement links TRBV18 to TRBJ2-2; possibly TRBD1 for D (5 bases). Trimming pared 5 bases from V and 2 bases from J, leaving 12 bases between. There are 15 residues in the CDR3. Germline lookup yields CDR1 KGHSH and CDR2 LQKENI. CDR3 bases: TGTGCCAGCTCATTCTCGACAGTCAACACCGGGGAGCTGTTTTTT. Translation gives CASSFSTVNTGELFF.

The J gene is TRBJ1-4, the V gene TRBV27; TRBD1 matches 9 bases. The CDR3 runs 14 residues. CDR1 is MNHEY, CDR2 SMNVEV, per germline (reference sequence). With 5 bases clipped from V and 6 bases from J, the junction kept 4 bases outside the gene matches. The CDR3 DNA is TGTGCCAGCAGTCAGTGGACAGGGGATGAAAAACTGTTTTTT. Translating it yields CASSQWTGDEKLFF.

This chain joins TRBV6-4 and TRBJ1-2; weak D call: TRBD1 (5 bases). The CDR3 is made up of 14 amino acids. Trimming shortened V by 6 bases and J by 3 bases, and 14 bases separated the two germline ends. CDR1 and CDR2 from the germline V gene are MRHNA and SNTAGT. CDR3 DNA: TGTGCCAGCAGGCCGGGACCCCTGGACTATGGCTACACCTTC. Translation: CASRPGPLDYGYTF.

The chain recombines TRBV4-1 with TRBJ2-5, with 10 bases lining up with TRBD1. Germline CDR1 and CDR2: MGHRA and YSYEKL. CDR3 length: 14 residues. The junction had 4 bases not matched to a gene; V was cut back by 5 bases and J by 4 bases. Written as DNA, the CDR3 is TGCGCCAGCAGCTACGGACAGGGGGGAGAGACCCAGTACTTC. Translated, it gives CASSYGQGGETQYF.

The chain recombines TRBV2 with TRBJ1-4; D is perhaps TRBD1 (5 bases). This CDR3 has 15 residues. Trimming took off 4 bases at V and 6 bases at J, with 15 bases between the two ends. The germline V gene encodes CDR1 SNHLY and CDR2 FYNNEI. CDR3 protein: CASSARQREHEKLFF. The CDR3 DNA reads TGTGCCAGCAGTGCGCGACAGAGAGAGCATGAAAAACTGTTTTTT. The full variable domain, in which reference TRBV2 and TRBJ1-4 provide the parts outside the CDR3, is EPEVTQTPSHQVTQMGQEVILRCVPISNHLYFYWYRQILGQKVEFLVSFYNNEISEKSEIFDDQFSVERPDGSNFTLKIRSTKLEDSAMYFCASSARQREHEKLFFGSGTQLSVL.

The chain carries TRBV14 and TRBJ1-1, with D tentatively TRBD1 (5 bases). CDR1 is SGHDN, CDR2 FVKESK, per germline. V was trimmed by 4 bases and J by 6 bases, leaving 21 bases between them. This CDR3 is built from 16 residues. The CDR3 region has the DNA TGTGCCAGCAGCCGTCTACTGCCCGGGGCGTCCGCTGAAGCTTTCTTT. It encodes CASSRLLPGASAEAFF.

V is TRBV19 and J is TRBJ2-2; maybe TRBD1 (5 bases). The germline CDR1 and CDR2 sequences are LNHDA and SQIVND (reference sequence). The length of the CDR3 is 15 residues. With 9 bases removed from V and 6 bases from J, the gap between germline ends came to 20 bases. The CDR3 DNA reads as TGTGCCAGCACGGAACAAGGGGTTTGGGCCGGGGAGCTGTTTTTT. This encodes CASTEQGVWAGELFF.

The chain recombines TRBV5-1 with TRBJ1-1; D ambiguous. V lost 4 bases and J 0 bases, leaving 7 bases between the germline ends. The CDR3 is made up of 13 amino acids. CDR1 is SGHRS, CDR2 YFSETQ, per germline. The CDR3 bases are TGCGCCAGCAGCGTCAACTTGAACACTGAAGCTTTCTTT. Its protein is CASSVNLNTEAFF.

The CDR3 sequence is CASSISDSYEQYF. The CDR3 region has the DNA TGTGCCAGCAGCATCTCCGACTCCTACGAGCAGTACTTC. The chain joins TRBV6-6 to TRBJ2-7; D gene uncertain. The CDR3 totals 13 residues. Germline lookup yields CDR1 MNHNY and CDR2 SVGAGI (reference sequence). V was clipped by 6 bases and J by 0 bases, with 9 bases between them.

The V and J genes are TRBV19 and TRBJ1-2, with 8 bases that match TRBD1. Germline V CDR1 and CDR2: LNHDA, SQIVND (reference sequence). Germline trimming cut 4 bases from V and 4 bases from J; bases unmatched to any gene: 8. The CDR3 is made up of 15 amino acids. CDR3 region: CASSTGTGATYGYTF. CDR3 sequence (DNA): TGTGCCAGTAGTACTGGGACAGGAGCGACCTATGGCTACACCTTC.

The rearrangement uses TRBV18 and TRBJ2-7; TRBD1 matches 8 bases. CDR3 size: 15 residues. The V and J ends lost 3 bases and 1 base, in that order; junction bases with no gene match: 5. Germline loops: CDR1 KGHSH, CDR2 LQKENI. DNA of the CDR3: TGTGCCAGCTCACCTCTTACAGGGGGTTCCTACGAGCAGTACTTC. Protein product: CASSPLTGGSYEQYF.

The chain combines TRBV20-1 with TRBJ2-1; the D gene is possibly TRBD1 (6 bases). This CDR3 comprises 11 residues. V dropped 7 bases and J dropped 8 bases, with 12 bases sitting between them. The germline V gene encodes CDR1 DFQATT and CDR2 SNEGSKA (reference sequence). The CDR3 reads CSGKGDYEQFF. The CDR3 DNA reads TGCAGTGGGAAGGGGGATTATGAGCAGTTCTTC.